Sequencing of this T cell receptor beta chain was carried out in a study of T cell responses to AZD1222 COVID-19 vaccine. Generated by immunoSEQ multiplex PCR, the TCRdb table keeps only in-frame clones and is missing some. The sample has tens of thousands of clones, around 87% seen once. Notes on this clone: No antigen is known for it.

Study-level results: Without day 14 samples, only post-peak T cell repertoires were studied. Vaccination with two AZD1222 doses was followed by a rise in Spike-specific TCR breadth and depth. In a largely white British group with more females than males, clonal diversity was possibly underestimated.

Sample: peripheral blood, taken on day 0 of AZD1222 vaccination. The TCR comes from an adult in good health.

The CDR3 region is CASTKRGAELEQYF. The DNA of the CDR3 is TGTGCCAGCACCAAACGAGGGGCAGAACTGGAGCAGTACTTC. This rearrangement joins TRBV5-5 to TRBJ2-7; tentatively, D is TRBD1 or TRBD2 (5 bases each). In germline, CDR1 is SGHKS, CDR2 YYEKEE (reference sequence). This CDR3 is built from 14 residues. Trimming took off 6 bases at V and 7 bases at J, with 20 bases between the two ends.